This T cell receptor beta chain comes out of a study of blood T cell repertoires in COVID-19. Study-level information: Donors in the United States, Italy and Spain gave samples during acute or convalescent COVID-19. T cells, B-cell-depleted T cells, or PBMCs supplied cDNA or gDNA.

Original processing notes: The authors estimated nucleated cell counts from reference gene primer amplification. Assay used: immunoSEQ multiplex PCR; TCRdb lists only in-frame clones, some missing. V, J and clone size derive from that table, while D and trimming were established from the DNA sequence. The sample has 50,000 to 60,000 clones, roughly nine tenths seen once; the top ten hold roughly 1.6%. The clonotype comes from a man aged 60 to 69 with acute or convalescent COVID-19. Sequencing was carried out using peripheral blood.

The DNA of the CDR3 is TGTGCCAGCAGCTTCTTGACAGCGATGAACACCGGGGAGCTGTTTTTT. Protein product: CASSFLTAMNTGELFF. The V and J genes are TRBV11-2 and TRBJ2-2, with a possible D match to TRBD1 (5 bases). Germline V gene sequence: CDR1 SGHAT, CDR2 FQNNGV. The germline V and J ends were trimmed by 3 bases and 1 base, with 12 bases remaining between them. CDR3 size: 16 residues.